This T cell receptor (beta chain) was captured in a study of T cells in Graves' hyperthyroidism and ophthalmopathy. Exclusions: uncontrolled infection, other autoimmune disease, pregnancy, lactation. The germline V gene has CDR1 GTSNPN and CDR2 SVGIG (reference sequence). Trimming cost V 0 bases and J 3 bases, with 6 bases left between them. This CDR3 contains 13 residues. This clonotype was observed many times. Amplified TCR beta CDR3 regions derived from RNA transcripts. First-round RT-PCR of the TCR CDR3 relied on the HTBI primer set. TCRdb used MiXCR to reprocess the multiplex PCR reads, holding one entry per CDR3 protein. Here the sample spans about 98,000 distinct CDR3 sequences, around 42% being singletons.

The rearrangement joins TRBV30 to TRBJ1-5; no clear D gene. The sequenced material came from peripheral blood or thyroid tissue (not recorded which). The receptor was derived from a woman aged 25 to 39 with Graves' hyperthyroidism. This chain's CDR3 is CAWSVPPNQPQHF. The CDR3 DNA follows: TGTGCCTGGAGTGTTCCCCCCAATCAGCCCCAGCATTTT.